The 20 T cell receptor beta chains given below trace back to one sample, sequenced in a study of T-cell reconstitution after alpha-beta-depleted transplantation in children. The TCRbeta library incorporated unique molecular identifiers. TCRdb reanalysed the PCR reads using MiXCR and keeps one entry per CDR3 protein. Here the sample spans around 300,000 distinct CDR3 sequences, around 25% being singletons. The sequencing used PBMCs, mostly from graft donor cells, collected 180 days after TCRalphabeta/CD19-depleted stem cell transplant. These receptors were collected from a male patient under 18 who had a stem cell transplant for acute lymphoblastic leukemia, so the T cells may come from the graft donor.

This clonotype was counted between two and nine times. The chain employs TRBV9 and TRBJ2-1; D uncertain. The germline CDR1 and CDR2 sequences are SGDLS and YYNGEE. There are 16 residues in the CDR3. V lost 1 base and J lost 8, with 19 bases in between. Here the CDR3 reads CASSVYKVPVLDEQFF. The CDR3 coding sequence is TGTGCCAGCAGCGTATATAAGGTCCCCGTCTTGGATGAGCAGTTCTTC.

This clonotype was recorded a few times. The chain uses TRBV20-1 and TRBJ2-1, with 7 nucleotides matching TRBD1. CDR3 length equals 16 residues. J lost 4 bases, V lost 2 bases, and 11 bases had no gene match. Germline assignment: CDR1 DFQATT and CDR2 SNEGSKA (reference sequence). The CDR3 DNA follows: TGCAGTGCTAGACCCAGACAGGGTCTAGGGTACAATGAGCAGTTCTTC. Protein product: CSARPRQGLGYNEQFF.

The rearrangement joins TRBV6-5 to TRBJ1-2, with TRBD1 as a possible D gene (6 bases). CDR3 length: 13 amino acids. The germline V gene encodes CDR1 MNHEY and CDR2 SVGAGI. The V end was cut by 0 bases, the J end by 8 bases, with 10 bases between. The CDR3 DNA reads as TGTGCCAGCAGTTACTCGGGGGGGCCGGGCTACACCTTC. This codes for CASSYSGGPGYTF.

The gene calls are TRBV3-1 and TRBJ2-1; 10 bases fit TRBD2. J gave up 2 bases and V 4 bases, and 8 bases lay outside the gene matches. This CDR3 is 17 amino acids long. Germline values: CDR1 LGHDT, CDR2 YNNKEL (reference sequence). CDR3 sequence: CASSPSTGLAAYNEQFF. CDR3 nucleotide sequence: TGTGCCAGCAGCCCTTCGACCGGACTAGCGGCCTACAATGAGCAGTTCTTC.

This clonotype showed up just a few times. This CDR3 is CASSPRTGGGYGYTF. The CDR3 region has the DNA TGCGCCAGCAGCCCGAGGACAGGGGGAGGCTATGGCTACACCTTC. This rearrangement joins TRBV5-1 to TRBJ1-2, with 10 bases fitting TRBD1. CDR1 is SGHRS, CDR2 YFSETQ, per germline. V lost 4 bases, J lost 4 bases, and 7 bases stayed unmatched. The CDR3 length is 15 residues.

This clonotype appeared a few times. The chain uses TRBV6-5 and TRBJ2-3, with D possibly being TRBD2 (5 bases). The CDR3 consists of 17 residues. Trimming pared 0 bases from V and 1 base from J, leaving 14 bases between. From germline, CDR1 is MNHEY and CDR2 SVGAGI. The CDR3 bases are TGTGCCAGCAGTTACTCCGAAGCGGACTCTGGCACAGATACGCAGTATTTT. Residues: CASSYSEADSGTDTQYF.

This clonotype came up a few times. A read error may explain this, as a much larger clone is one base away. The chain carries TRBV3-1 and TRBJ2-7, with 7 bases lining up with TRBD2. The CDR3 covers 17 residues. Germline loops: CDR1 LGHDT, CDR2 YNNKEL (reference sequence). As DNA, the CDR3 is TGTGCCTGCAGCCAAGTCCCTAGGAGGGGAGGGCCGTACGAGCAGTACTTC. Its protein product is CACSQVPRRGGPYEQYF.

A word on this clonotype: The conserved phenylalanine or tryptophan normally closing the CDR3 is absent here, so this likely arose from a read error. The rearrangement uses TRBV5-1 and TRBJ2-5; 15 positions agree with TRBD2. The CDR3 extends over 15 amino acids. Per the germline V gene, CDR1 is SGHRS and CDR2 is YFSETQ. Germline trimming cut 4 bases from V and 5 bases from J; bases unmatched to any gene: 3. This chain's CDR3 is CASSLGLAGGETQYS. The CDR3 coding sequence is TGCGCCAGCAGCCTCGGACTAGCGGGAGGGGAGACCCAGTACTCC.

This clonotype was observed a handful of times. CDR3 in amino acids: CASSSGQGFSGNTIYF. For the CDR3, the DNA is TGTGCCAGCAGCTCGGGACAGGGCTTCTCTGGAAACACCATATATTTT. The chain employs TRBV7-9 and TRBJ1-3, with 9 bases lining up with TRBD1. Trimming removed 4 bases from V and 0 bases from J; junction bases left unmatched: 4. CDR1 is SEHNR, CDR2 FQNEAQ, per germline (reference sequence). This CDR3 has 16 amino acids.

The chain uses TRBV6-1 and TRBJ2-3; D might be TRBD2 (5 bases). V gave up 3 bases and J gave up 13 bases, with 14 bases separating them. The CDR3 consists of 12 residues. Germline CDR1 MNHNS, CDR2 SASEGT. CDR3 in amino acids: CASSEAHTRKYF. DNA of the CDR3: TGTGCCAGCAGTGAGGCCCACACTAGGAAGTATTTT.

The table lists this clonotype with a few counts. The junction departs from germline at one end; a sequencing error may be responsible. The CDR3 loop is CASSPGQVNTEAF. In DNA form, the CDR3 reads TGTGCCAGCTCTCCGGGACAGGTAAACACTGAAGCTTTT. The J gene is TRBJ1-1, the V gene TRBV18; TRBD1 matches at 8 bases. This CDR3 comprises 13 residues. CDR1 is KGHSH and CDR2 is LQKENI in the germline V gene.

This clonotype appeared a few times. The CDR3 DNA is TGTGCCAGCAGTGTCACAGGAACCTACGAGCAGTACTTC. Amino acid sequence: CASSVTGTYEQYF. The J gene is TRBJ2-7, the V gene TRBV25-1; perhaps TRBD1 as D (5 bases). From germline, CDR1 is MGHDK and CDR2 SYGVNS. V dropped 4 bases and J dropped 2 bases, with 9 bases sitting between them. This CDR3 has 13 residues.

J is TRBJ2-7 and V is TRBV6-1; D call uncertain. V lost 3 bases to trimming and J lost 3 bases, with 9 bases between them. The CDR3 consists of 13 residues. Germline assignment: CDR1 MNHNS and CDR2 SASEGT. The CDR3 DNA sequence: TGTGCCAGCAGTGAGGGCGGATACTACGAGCAGTACTTC. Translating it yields CASSEGGYYEQYF.

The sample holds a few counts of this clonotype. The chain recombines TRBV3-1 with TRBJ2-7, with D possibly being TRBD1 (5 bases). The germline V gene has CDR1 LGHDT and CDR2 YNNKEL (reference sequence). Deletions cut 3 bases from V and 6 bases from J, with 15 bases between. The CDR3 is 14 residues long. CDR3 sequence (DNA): TGTGCCAGCAGCCATTCCCCAGGGTCCGGCGAGCAGTACTTC. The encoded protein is CASSHSPGSGEQYF.

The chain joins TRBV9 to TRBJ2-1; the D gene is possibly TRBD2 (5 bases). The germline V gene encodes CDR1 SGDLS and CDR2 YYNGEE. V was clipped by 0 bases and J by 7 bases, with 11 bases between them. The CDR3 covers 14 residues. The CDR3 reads CASSVEGVLNEQFF. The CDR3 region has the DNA TGTGCCAGCAGCGTAGAGGGAGTCTTGAATGAGCAGTTCTTC.

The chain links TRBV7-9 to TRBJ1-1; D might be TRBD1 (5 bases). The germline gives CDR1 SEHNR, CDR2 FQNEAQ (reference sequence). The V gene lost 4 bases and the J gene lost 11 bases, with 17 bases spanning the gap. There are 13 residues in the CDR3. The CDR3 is CASSSGGNPGAFF. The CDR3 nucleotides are TGTGCCAGCAGCTCCGGGGGGAACCCTGGTGCTTTCTTT.

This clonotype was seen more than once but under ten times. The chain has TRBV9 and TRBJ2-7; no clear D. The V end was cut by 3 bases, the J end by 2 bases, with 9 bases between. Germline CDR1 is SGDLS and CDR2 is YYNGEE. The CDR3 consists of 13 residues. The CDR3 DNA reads TGTGCCAGCAGCGGAAGGTCCCCCTACGAGCAGTACTTC. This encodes CASSGRSPYEQYF.

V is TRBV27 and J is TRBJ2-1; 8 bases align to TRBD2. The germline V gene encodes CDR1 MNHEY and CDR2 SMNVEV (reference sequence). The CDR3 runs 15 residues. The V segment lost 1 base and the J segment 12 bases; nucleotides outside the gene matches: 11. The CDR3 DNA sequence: TGTGCCAGCAGTTTATTCGGCGGGAGCAGCGGGGGGCAGTTCTTC. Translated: CASSLFGGSSGGQFF.

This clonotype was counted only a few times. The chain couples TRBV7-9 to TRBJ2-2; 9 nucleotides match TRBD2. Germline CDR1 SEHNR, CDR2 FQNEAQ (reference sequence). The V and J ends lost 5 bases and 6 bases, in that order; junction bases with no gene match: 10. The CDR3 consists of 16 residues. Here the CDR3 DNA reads TGTGCCAGCAGCCCCTTAGCGGGAGCGGGCGCCGGGGAGCTGTTTTTT. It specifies CASSPLAGAGAGELFF.

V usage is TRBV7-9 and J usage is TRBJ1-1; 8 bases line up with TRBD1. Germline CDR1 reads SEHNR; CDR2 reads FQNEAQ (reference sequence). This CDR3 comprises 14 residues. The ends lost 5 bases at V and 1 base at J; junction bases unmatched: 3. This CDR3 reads CASSATGGNTEAFF. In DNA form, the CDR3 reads TGTGCCAGCAGCGCAACAGGGGGGAACACTGAAGCTTTCTTT.